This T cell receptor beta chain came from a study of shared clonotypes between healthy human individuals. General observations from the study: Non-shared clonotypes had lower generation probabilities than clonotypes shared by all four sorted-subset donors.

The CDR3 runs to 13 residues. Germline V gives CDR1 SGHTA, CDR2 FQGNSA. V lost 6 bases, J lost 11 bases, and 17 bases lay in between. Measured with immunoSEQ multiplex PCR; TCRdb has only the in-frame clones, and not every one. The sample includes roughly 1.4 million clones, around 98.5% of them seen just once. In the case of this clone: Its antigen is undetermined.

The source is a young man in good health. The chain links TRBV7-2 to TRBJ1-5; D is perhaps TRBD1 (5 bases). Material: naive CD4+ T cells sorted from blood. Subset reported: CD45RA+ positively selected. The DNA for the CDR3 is TGTGCCAGCAGTCATGGGGGGGGAGCAGCCCAGCATTTT. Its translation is CASSHGGGAAQHF.